The 5 T cell receptor beta chains below were found in one sample sequenced in a study of tumor and adjacent non-tumor tissue in lung cancer. The template was RNA from unsorted bulk tissue. The library came from three nested PCR rounds adapted from ARM-PCR protocols. Via MiXCR, TCRdb re-called the multiplex PCR reads, giving one row per CDR3 protein. The sample has some 100,000 distinct CDR3 sequences, 75% seen once. Sequencing was performed on lung tumor tissue. These receptors were obtained from a woman aged 55 to 70 with non-small cell lung cancer.

For this clonotype: An end of the junction does not agree with germline; a read error may underlie this. The CDR3 sequence: CASSWERRGYEHYF. CDR3 nucleotide sequence: TGTGCCAGCAGTTGGGAGCGCCGAGGATACGAGCATTACTTC. V and J are TRBV11-2 and TRBJ2-7; weak D call: TRBD2 (5 bases). The CDR3 has 14 residues. In germline, CDR1 is SGHAT, CDR2 FQNNGV.

A remark on this clonotype: Compared with germline, one end of the junction differs, possibly owing to a read error. V usage is TRBV6-6 and J usage is TRBJ2-5; 7 nucleotides agree with TRBD2. Germline V gene sequence: CDR1 MNHNY, CDR2 SVGAGI (reference sequence). The CDR3 covers 18 residues. The CDR3 DNA is TGTACCAGCATGGGTGGGACTAACGTGGGGAGGTACCAAGAGACCCAGTACTTC. It encodes CTSMGGTNVGRYQETQYF.

Remarks on this clonotype: A read error may explain this, as a much larger clone is one base away. The genes are TRBV11-2 and TRBJ2-7; possibly TRBD1 for D (5 bases). Trimming pared 0 bases from V and 6 bases from J, leaving 15 bases between. The CDR3 is 15 amino acids. Germline lookup yields CDR1 SGHAT and CDR2 FQNNGV. CDR3 in amino acids: CASSLDLGALLEQYF. The CDR3 DNA reads TGTGCCAGCAGCTTAGACCTTGGGGCTTTGCTCGAGCAGTACTTC.

Of note for this clonotype: Possible read error: a much larger clone is one base away. The J gene is TRBJ2-7, the V gene TRBV6-5; D possibly corresponds to TRBD2 (6 bases). The germline gives CDR1 MNHEY, CDR2 SVGAGI. The CDR3 runs 14 residues. The CDR3 region is CASSFSGSSYEHYF. CDR3 nucleotide sequence: TGTGCCAGCAGTTTCTCCGGGAGCTCCTACGAGCATTACTTC.

As for this clonotype: Here the CDR3 omits its conserved ending phenylalanine or tryptophan, so a read error is the likely source. Because the CDR3's place on the DNA is in doubt, the DNA is left out and the CDR3 is given as listed by TCRdb. The chain couples TRBV12-3 or TRBV12-4 to TRBJ1-2; TRBD1, the table's D call, lacks a check against the DNA. The CDR3 is made up of 16 amino acids, end residues included. The chain's CDR3 is CASSLIVGTQYLSFTL.